This note documents a single TCR beta chain sequence. From germline, CDR1 is SGHTA and CDR2 FQGTGA. The CDR3 sequence is 16 residues long. Trimming cost V 7 bases and J 0 bases, with 18 bases left between them. TCRdb used MiXCR to reprocess the RT-PCR reads, holding one entry per CDR3 protein. The profile shows almost 700,000 distinct CDR3 sequences, over 12% of them singletons. The material sequenced was memory CD4+ T cells from blood. This sequence originates from a female donor in good health, serving as a healthy control. The V call is TRBV7-3, the J call TRBJ1-1; perhaps TRBD1 as D (5 bases). Here the CDR3 reads CASNSGSRVVNTEAFF. CDR3 in DNA: TGTGCCAGCAACTCGGGGAGCAGGGTAGTGAACACTGAAGCTTTCTTT.